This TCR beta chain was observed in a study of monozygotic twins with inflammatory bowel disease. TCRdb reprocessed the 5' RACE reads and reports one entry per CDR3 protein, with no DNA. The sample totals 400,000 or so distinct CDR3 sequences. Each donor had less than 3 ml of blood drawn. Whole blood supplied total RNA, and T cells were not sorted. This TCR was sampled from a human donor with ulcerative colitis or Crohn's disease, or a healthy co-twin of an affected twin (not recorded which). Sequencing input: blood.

CDR3 in amino acids: CASSEGTGFYEQYF. V usage is TRBV4-2 and J usage is TRBJ2-7; TCRdb reports TRBD1, a call that lacks DNA to check it against. Per the germline V gene, CDR1 is LGHNA and CDR2 is YNFKEQ. The length of the CDR3 is 14 residues.